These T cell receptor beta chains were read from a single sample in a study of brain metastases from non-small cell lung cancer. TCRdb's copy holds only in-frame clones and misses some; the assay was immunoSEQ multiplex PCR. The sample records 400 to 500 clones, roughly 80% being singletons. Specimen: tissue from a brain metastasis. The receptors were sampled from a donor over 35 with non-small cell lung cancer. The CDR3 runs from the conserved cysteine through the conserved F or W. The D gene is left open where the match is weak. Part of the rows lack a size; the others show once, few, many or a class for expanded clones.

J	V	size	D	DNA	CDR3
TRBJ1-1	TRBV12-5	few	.	TGTGCTAGTGGTTTAGGCGGCGGGACTGAAGCTTTCTTT	CASGLGGGTEAFF
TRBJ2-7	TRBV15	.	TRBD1	TGTGCCACCAGCCCGGGACAGGGGTCCTACGAGCAGTACTTC	CATSPGQGSYEQYF
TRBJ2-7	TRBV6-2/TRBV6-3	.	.	TGTGCCAGCAGCGATGGGACCGAGCAGTACTTC	CASSDGTEQYF
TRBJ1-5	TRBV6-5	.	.	TGTGCCAGCAGTTATTTGCAGGGGCAGCCCCAGCATTTT	CASSYLQGQPQHF
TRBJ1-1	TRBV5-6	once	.	TGTGCCAGCAGCTTTACGGTGAACACTGAAGCTTTCTTT	CASSFTVNTEAFF
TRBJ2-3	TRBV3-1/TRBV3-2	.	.	TGTGCCAGCAGCAACGTTGTTCCCATTTGTCAAGATACGCAGTATTTT	CASSNVVPICQDTQYF
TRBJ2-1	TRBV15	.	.	TGTGCCACCAGCAGTAATCAGGGCTCAATAGAGCAGTTCTTC	CATSSNQGSIEQFF
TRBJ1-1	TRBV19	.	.	TGTGCCAGTAGTATACCTTCATCCGGGTTGAACACTGAAGCTTTCTTT	CASSIPSSGLNTEAFF
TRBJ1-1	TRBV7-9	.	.	TGTGCCGGCGGGGCTCGGCTGAACACTGAAGCTTTTTTT	CAGGARLNTEAFF
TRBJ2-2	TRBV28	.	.	TGTGCCAGCAGTTCAGCCAGGCGGGGAGGCACCGGGGAGCTGTTTTTT	CASSSARRGGTGELFF
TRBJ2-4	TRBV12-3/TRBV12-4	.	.	TGTGCCAGCAGTTTAGGAACTGCTCAGTACTTC	CASSLGTAQYF
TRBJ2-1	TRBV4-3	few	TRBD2	TGCGCCAGCAGCCAAGATGAGCGGGAGGCGACTTACAATGAGCAGTTCTTC	CASSQDEREATYNEQFF
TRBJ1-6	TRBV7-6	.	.	TGTACCAGCAGCTTAGCGCAGGGGCAGGAAGTCTCCTATAATTCACCCCTCCACTTT	CTSSLAQGQEVSYNSPLHF
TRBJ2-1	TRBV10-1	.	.	TGCGCCAGCAGTGAGTCGAGCGGTTCGGTGGAACTTTGGGAGTTCTTC	CASSESSGSVELWEFF
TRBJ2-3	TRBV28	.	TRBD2	TGTGCCAGCAGTTCCCCGGGACTAGCGGGGGGGTATCGCACAGATACGCAGTATTTT	CASSSPGLAGGYRTDTQYF
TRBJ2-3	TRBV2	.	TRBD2	TGTGCCAGCAGTGAAGGCGGGGGGCTCACAGATACGCAGTATTTT	CASSEGGGLTDTQYF
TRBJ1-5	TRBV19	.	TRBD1	TGTGCCAGTAGTAGGGGAGACAGGGGTAGCTATCAGCCCCAGCATTTT	CASSRGDRGSYQPQHF
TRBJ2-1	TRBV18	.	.	TGTGCCAGCTCCCCAATCGGTAGGACCAATGAGCAGTTCTTC	CASSPIGRTNEQFF
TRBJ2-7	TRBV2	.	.	TGTGCCAGCAGTGATCGAAGCACTACCTACGAGCAGTACTTC	CASSDRSTTYEQYF
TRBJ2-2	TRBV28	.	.	TGTGCCAGCAGCCCAAACCCCTTGAACACCGGGGAGCTGTTTTTT	CASSPNPLNTGELFF
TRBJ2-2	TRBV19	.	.	TGTGCCAGTAGTATAGATGGTTTGGGCGGGGAGCTGTTTTTT	CASSIDGLGGELFF
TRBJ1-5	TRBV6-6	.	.	TGTGCCAGCAGTTACTCGGGGGGTGGCAATCAGCCCCAGCATTTT	CASSYSGGGNQPQHF
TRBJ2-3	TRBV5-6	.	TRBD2	TGTGCCAGTACCAATAGCGGGAGGGGAAGCACAGATACGCAGTATTTT	CASTNSGRGSTDTQYF
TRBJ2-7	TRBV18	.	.	TGTGCCAGCTCACCGCACCGGGACCGAGTCTACGAGCAGTACTTC	CASSPHRDRVYEQYF
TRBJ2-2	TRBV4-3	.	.	TGCGAACACAAAGGGGCTAACACCGGGGAGCTGTTTTTT	CEHKGANTGELFF
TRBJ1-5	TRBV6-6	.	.	TGTGCCAGCAGTTACCGGGATCAGCCCCAGCATTTT	CASSYRDQPQHF
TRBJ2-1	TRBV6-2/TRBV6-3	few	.	TGTGCCAGCAGTACAGGGAGTGAGCAGTTCTTC	CASSTGSEQFF
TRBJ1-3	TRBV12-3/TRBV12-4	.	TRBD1	TGTGCCAGCAGCTACGCGACAGGGACGGTATATTTT	CASSYATGTVYF
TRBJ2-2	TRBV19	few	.	TGTGCCAGTAGTATTGCCGGGGAGCTGTTTTTT	CASSIAGELFF
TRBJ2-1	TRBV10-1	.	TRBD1	TGCGCCAGCAGTCCGGACAGGGGAGGCGACTACAATGAGCAGTTCTTC	CASSPDRGGDYNEQFF
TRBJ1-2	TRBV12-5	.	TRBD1	TGTGCTAGTGGTATCCCGCTACAGGGGCCGGATGGCTACACCTTC	CASGIPLQGPDGYTF
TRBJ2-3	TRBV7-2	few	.	TGTGCCAGCAGTTCGCCGGCCACTAGCACAGATACGCAGTATTTT	CASSSPATSTDTQYF
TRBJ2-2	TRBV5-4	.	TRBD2	TGTGCCAGCAGCTCGGGACTGGCGGGGGCCGGGGAGCTGTTTTTT	CASSSGLAGAGELFF
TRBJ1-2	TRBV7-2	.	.	TGTGCCAGCAGCCCGACCTATGGCTACACCTTC	CASSPTYGYTF
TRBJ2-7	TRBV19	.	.	TGTGCCAGTAGGGAACCGGGCCGCGAAGCCGAGCAGTACTTC	CASREPGREAEQYF
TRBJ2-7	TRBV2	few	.	TGTGCCAGCACCCAGACAGACTCCTACGAGCAGTACTTC	CASTQTDSYEQYF
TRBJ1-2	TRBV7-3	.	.	TGTGCCAGCAGCCCCAGTTCACAGGGTGGGAATGGCTACACCTTC	CASSPSSQGGNGYTF
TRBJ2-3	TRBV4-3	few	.	TGCGCCAGCAGCCAAGGAGCAGATACGCAGTATTTT	CASSQGADTQYF
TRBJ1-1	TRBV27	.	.	TGTGCCAGCAGCTCCACTAAAGGGGGGAACACTGAAGCTTTCTTT	CASSSTKGGNTEAFF
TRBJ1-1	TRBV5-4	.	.	TGTGCCAGCAGCTTGGCTGGATCGCGGGACAATGAAGCTTTCTTT	CASSLAGSRDNEAFF
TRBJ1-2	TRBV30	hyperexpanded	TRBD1	TGTGCCCTTTTGCAAGGGACAGCCTATGGCTACACCTTC	CALLQGTAYGYTF
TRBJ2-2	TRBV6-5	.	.	TGTGCCAGCAGTACCGCTAGCTCCGGGGAGCTGTTTTTT	CASSTASSGELFF
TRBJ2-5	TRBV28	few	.	TGTGCCAGCAGTTCCGGGCAGGGCCTCTTGGAGACCCAGTACTTC	CASSSGQGLLETQYF
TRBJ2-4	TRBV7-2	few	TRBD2	TGTGCCAGCAGCGGCGATCTAGCGGGGAGTGTGGCCAAAAACATTCAGTACTTC	CASSGDLAGSVAKNIQYF
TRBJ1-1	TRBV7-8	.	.	TGTGCCAGCAGCCCATTAGGGGGGATGAACACTGAAGCTTTCTTT	CASSPLGGMNTEAFF
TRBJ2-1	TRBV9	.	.	TGTGCCAGCAGCAACAGGACGGCACCCTACAATGAGCAGTTCTTC	CASSNRTAPYNEQFF
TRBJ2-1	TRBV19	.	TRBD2	TGTGCCAGTAAGAGTATCCAAGAGGGAGGGCATGAGCAGTTCTTC	CASKSIQEGGHEQFF
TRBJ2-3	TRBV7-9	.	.	TGTGCCAGTAGCTTGACAGATACGCAGTATTTT	CASSLTDTQYF
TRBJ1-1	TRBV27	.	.	TGTGCCAGCAGTTTAGGGTCCGGGGGGATTAATTCTTTCTTT	CASSLGSGGINSFF
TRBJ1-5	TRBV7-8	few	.	TGTGCCAGCAGCTTAGGCGTTCTTCATCAGCCCCAGCATTTT	CASSLGVLHQPQHF
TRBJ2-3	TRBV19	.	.	TGTGCCAGTAGTACCGGACGAGGAGATACGCAGTATTTT	CASSTGRGDTQYF
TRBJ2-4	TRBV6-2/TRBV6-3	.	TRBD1	TGTGCCAGCAGTTGGTCGGGGACAGGGAAATACATTCAGTACTTC	CASSWSGTGKYIQYF